The 26 T cell receptor beta chains listed next were all sequenced from one sample in a study of blood T cell repertoires in COVID-19. The protocol was immunoSEQ multiplex PCR, while the TCRdb copy is restricted to in-frame clones and leaves out a portion. The data contain over 300,000 clones, about 86% of them seen just once; the ten biggest clones take up about 1.2%. The source material was peripheral blood. These receptors were obtained from a woman between 50 and 59 years old with acute or convalescent COVID-19.

This clone was detected only a few times. This chain connects TRBV5-8 to TRBJ2-5; D perhaps matches TRBD2 (6 bases). The CDR3 totals 14 residues. The germline CDR1 and CDR2 sequences are SGHTS and YDEGEE. V shed 0 bases and J shed 4 bases, with 10 bases lying between them. CDR3 nucleotide sequence: TGTGCCAGCAGCTTGGGCAGGAGGGGAGAGACCCAGTACTTC. Its translation: CASSLGRRGETQYF.

This clone was found a few times. The chain couples TRBV7-2 to TRBJ2-1; 8 nucleotides agree with TRBD2. This CDR3 comprises 15 residues. With 5 bases clipped from V and 8 bases from J, the junction kept 11 bases outside the gene matches. CDR1 and CDR2 (germline): SGHTA, FQGNSA. The CDR3 sequence: CASSRGGRILDEQFF. In nucleotides, the CDR3 is TGTGCCAGCAGCCGGGGGGGGCGGATCTTGGATGAGCAGTTCTTC. Full variable domain (outside the CDR3, taken from reference TRBV7-2 and TRBJ2-1): GAGVSQSPSNKVTEKGKDVELRCDPISGHTALYWYRQSLGQGLEFLIYFQGNSAPDKSGLPSDRFSAERTGGSVSTLTIQRTQQEDSAVYLCASSRGGRILDEQFFGPGTRLTVL.

This chain links TRBV11-3 with TRBJ2-1; 7 bases map to TRBD2. Trimming took 5 bases from V and 5 from J; bases not matched to a gene: 9. Germline V gene sequence: CDR1 SGHNT, CDR2 YENEEA. This CDR3 comprises 15 residues. The CDR3 DNA follows: TGTGCCAGCAGCCCACGGCAAGCGGGGCACAATGAGCAGTTCTTC. Translated, it gives CASSPRQAGHNEQFF.

This chain links TRBV6-7 with TRBJ1-2, with TRBD1 as a possible D gene (5 bases). TRBV6-7 is identified as an open reading frame with a role that is uncertain. CDR3 size: 13 residues. V gave up 6 bases and J gave up 5 bases, with 13 bases separating them. DNA of the CDR3: TGTGCCAGCAGACCTGACAGACCGTATGGCTACACCTTC. This sequence encodes CASRPDRPYGYTF.

V and J are TRBV5-1 and TRBJ2-3, with TRBD1 as a possible D gene (6 bases). In germline, CDR1 is SGHRS, CDR2 YFSETQ. V lost 0 bases to trimming and J lost 0 bases, with 8 bases between them. The CDR3 runs to 15 residues. CDR3 DNA: TGCGCCAGCAGCTTGGTGGGACAAAGCACAGATACGCAGTATTTT. Translating gives CASSLVGQSTDTQYF. The whole variable domain, remainder taken from reference TRBV5-1 and TRBJ2-3, is KAGVTQTPRYLIKTRGQQVTLSCSPISGHRSVSWYQQTPGQGLQFLFEYFSETQRNKGNFPGRFSGRQFSNSRSEMNVSTLELGDSALYLCASSLVGQSTDTQYFGPGTRLTVL.

The V and J genes are TRBV29-1 and TRBJ1-1, with 9 bases lining up with TRBD1. The CDR3 runs 13 residues. The germline V gene encodes CDR1 SQVTM and CDR2 ANQGSEA. Germline trimming cut 1 base from V and 7 bases from J; bases unmatched to any gene: 4. This CDR3 reads CSVEGTGDDEAFF. As DNA, the CDR3 is TGCAGCGTTGAAGGGACAGGGGACGATGAAGCTTTCTTT.

The chain links TRBV30 to TRBJ1-2; D might be TRBD1 (6 bases). The CDR3 sequence is 14 residues long. Germline loops: CDR1 GTSNPN, CDR2 SVGIG (reference sequence). Trimming left V 1 base short and J 8 bases short, with 17 bases between. The CDR3 protein is CAWSGDTHLSGYTF. CDR3 bases: TGTGCCTGGAGTGGGGACACTCACCTATCCGGCTACACCTTC.

V is TRBV2 and J is TRBJ2-2; 8 nucleotides agree with TRBD2. V gave up 8 bases and J gave up 5 bases; unmatched junction bases: 10. Germline CDR1 reads SNHLY; CDR2 reads FYNNEI. The CDR3 extends over 15 amino acids. CDR3 sequence reads: CASSGASGFTGELFF. The CDR3 DNA reads TGTGCCAGCTCTGGGGCTAGCGGGTTTACCGGGGAGCTGTTTTTT.

This clone showed up just once. The chain carries TRBV7-9 and TRBJ1-1; D might be TRBD1 (6 bases). Trimming left V 3 bases short and J 4 bases short, with 12 bases between. Looked up from germline, CDR1 is SEHNR and CDR2 is FQNEAQ (reference sequence). The CDR3 has 14 residues. As DNA, the CDR3 is TGTGCCAGCAGCTTCACGAAGGACAGCACTGAAGCTTTCTTT. It translates to CASSFTKDSTEAFF. Full variable domain (outside the CDR3, taken from reference TRBV7-9 and TRBJ1-1): DTGVSQNPRHKITKRGQNVTFRCDPISEHNRLYWYRQTLGQGPEFLTYFQNEAQLEKSRLLSDRFSAERPKGSFSTLEIQRTEQGDSAMYLCASSFTKDSTEAFFGQGTRLTVV.

This chain connects TRBV19 to TRBJ2-1, with a possible D match to TRBD1 (6 bases). The length of the CDR3 is 13 residues. The ends were cut back, 8 bases at V and 7 bases at J, with 15 bases in the middle. From germline, CDR1 is LNHDA and CDR2 SQIVND (reference sequence). CDR3: CASWGWDNNEQFF. The CDR3 nucleotides read TGTGCCAGTTGGGGTTGGGACAATAATGAGCAGTTCTTC.

The chain recombines TRBV3-1 (or the pseudogene TRBV3-2) with TRBJ1-2; D call uncertain. V was cut by 1 base and J by 8 bases, with 11 bases left in between. The CDR3 sequence is 13 residues long. Germline-derived CDR1 and CDR2 are LGHDT and YNNKEL (reference sequence). The CDR3, as DNA: TGTGCCAGCAGCCAAGCGACGGCCAGGGGCTACACCTTC. This encodes CASSQATARGYTF.

As regards this clone: At one end, the junction sequence differs from germline, possibly due to a read error. The chain has TRBV29-1 and TRBJ2-5; D possibly corresponds to TRBD1 (5 bases). Germline CDR1 SQVTM, CDR2 ANQGSEA. The CDR3 runs 14 residues. Here the CDR3 reads CSVGPGSDQETQYF. The CDR3 DNA is TGCAGCGTTGGGCCAGGGTCCGACCAGGAGACCCAGTACTTC.

The chain joins TRBV12-3 or TRBV12-4 to TRBJ1-2; D remains ambiguous. The CDR3 is 12 amino acids. V shed 6 bases and J shed 1 base, with 6 bases lying between them. CDR3 loop: CASSGNNYGYTF. The CDR3 nucleotides read TGTGCCAGCAGCGGGAATAACTATGGCTACACCTTC.

This clone was seen just once. J is TRBJ1-1 and V is TRBV10-2, with D possibly matching TRBD1 (6 bases). The CDR3 is made up of 12 amino acids. Between the trimmed V and J ends, which lost 6 bases and 1 base, there was a span of 6 bases. Germline V gene sequence: CDR1 WSHSY, CDR2 SAAADI. CDR3 sequence (DNA): TGCGCCAGCAGGGGACAGAACACTGAAGCTTTCTTT. It translates to CASRGQNTEAFF.

This chain links TRBV7-9 with TRBJ1-2; TRBD1 matches 7 bases. This CDR3 is built from 15 residues. Germline assignment: CDR1 SEHNR and CDR2 FQNEAQ (reference sequence). The J segment lost 1 base and the V segment lost 7 bases, leaving 9 bases of the junction unmatched. CDR3 in DNA: TGTGCCAGCATCGGGACAGACGATTTTAACTATGGCTACACCTTC. This translates into CASIGTDDFNYGYTF.

About this clone itself: This same CDR3 is encoded by further DNA sequences in the sample. The gene calls are TRBV7-2 and TRBJ1-1; D remains unclear. Per the germline V gene, CDR1 is SGHTA and CDR2 is FQGNSA. The CDR3 has 13 residues. V was shortened by 3 bases and J by 2 bases, with 7 bases between the two germline ends. The CDR3 region is CASSFSVNTEAFF. The DNA for the CDR3 is TGTGCCAGCAGCTTCTCAGTTAACACTGAAGCTTTCTTT.

In this sample, this clone turned up once. Other DNA sequences of this sample code for an identical CDR3. The chain recombines TRBV7-9 with TRBJ2-5, with 11 bases matching TRBD2. The CDR3 is 14 residues long. Trimming took 1 base from V and 5 from J; bases not matched to a gene: 0. CDR1 and CDR2 (germline): SEHNR, FQNEAQ (reference sequence). The CDR3: CASSLGTSGETQYF. CDR3 DNA: TGTGCCAGCAGCTTAGGGACTAGCGGGGAGACCCAGTACTTC.

This clone was recorded once. The chain has TRBV2 and TRBJ1-1; 7 nucleotides match TRBD1. The CDR3 runs 13 residues. V shed 5 bases and J 4 bases; nucleotides not matched to a gene: 4. Germline-derived CDR1 and CDR2 are SNHLY and FYNNEI. CDR3 sequence: CASSRQGVTEAFF. The CDR3, as DNA: TGTGCCAGCAGTCGACAGGGTGTCACTGAAGCTTTCTTT. The variable domain in full, with the rest retrieved from reference TRBV2 and TRBJ1-1, is EPEVTQTPSHQVTQMGQEVILRCVPISNHLYFYWYRQILGQKVEFLVSFYNNEISEKSEIFDDQFSVERPDGSNFTLKIRSTKLEDSAMYFCASSRQGVTEAFFGQGTRLTVV.

This clone has a handful of counts. This rearrangement joins TRBV7-8 to TRBJ2-2; weak D call: TRBD1 (6 bases). The germline V gene encodes CDR1 SGHVS and CDR2 FQNEAQ. Trimming removed 1 base at V and 1 base at J, with 10 bases between. There are 16 residues in the CDR3. CDR3 sequence reads: CASSLVVRGNTGELFF. In nucleotides, the CDR3 is TGTGCCAGCAGCTTAGTAGTCAGGGGGAACACCGGGGAGCTGTTTTTT.

The CDR3 reads CAVRTGGIGTEAFF. CDR3 coding DNA: TGTGCCGTCCGGACAGGGGGTATCGGCACTGAAGCTTTCTTT. J is TRBJ1-1 and V is TRBV6-5; 10 nucleotides agree with TRBD1. The CDR3 is made up of 14 amino acids. V trimming: 11 bases; J trimming: 4 bases; junction bases outside the gene matches: 10. Germline CDR1 MNHEY, CDR2 SVGAGI.

The V call is TRBV18, the J call TRBJ2-1, with TRBD2 matching 7 bases. CDR3 size: 15 residues. J gave up 8 bases and V 8 bases, and 15 bases lay outside the gene matches. Germline lookup yields CDR1 KGHSH and CDR2 LQKENI. In nucleotides, the CDR3 is TGTGCCAGCCGCAATGGCAGGGAGGGATTCCATGAGCAGTTCTTC. It is translated as CASRNGREGFHEQFF.

The genes are TRBV5-1 and TRBJ2-7; TRBD1 aligns across 7 bases. The CDR3 is made up of 14 amino acids. The germline V gene has CDR1 SGHRS and CDR2 YFSETQ. The V gene end was trimmed by 0 bases and the J gene end by 6 bases; junction bases not matched to a gene: 6. In DNA, the CDR3 is TGCGCCAGCAGCTTGGGAGACAGGGTGCCCGAGCAGTACTTC. Protein sequence: CASSLGDRVPEQYF.

The genes are TRBV11-2 and TRBJ2-7; 12 nucleotides agree with TRBD2. V was clipped by 4 bases and J by 4 bases; unmatched bases: 5. CDR1 SGHAT and CDR2 FQNNGV come from the germline V gene. The CDR3 has 15 amino acids. As DNA, the CDR3 is TGTGCCAGCAGCTACGGGACTAGCGGGCTGTACGAGCAGTACTTC. Translation: CASSYGTSGLYEQYF. Complete variable domain (other parts from reference TRBV11-2 and TRBJ2-7): EAGVAQSPRYKIIEKRQSVAFWCNPISGHATLYWYQQILGQGPKLLIQFQNNGVVDDSQLPKDRFSAERLKGVDSTLKIQPAKLEDSAVYLCASSYGTSGLYEQYFGPGTRLTVT.

V is TRBV25-1 and J is TRBJ1-1, with 7 nucleotides matching TRBD1. Unmatched junction bases numbered 2, after V lost 6 bases and J lost 1 base. CDR3 size: 13 residues. The germline V gene has CDR1 MGHDK and CDR2 SYGVNS. The DNA of the CDR3 is TGTGCCAGCAGGAGGACAGGGAACACTGAAGCTTTCTTT. Translating gives CASRRTGNTEAFF.

This clone showed up just a few times. The chain links TRBV7-8 to TRBJ2-7; D might be TRBD1 (5 bases). V lost 0 bases and J 2 bases, leaving 11 bases between the germline ends. CDR1 and CDR2 (germline): SGHVS, FQNEAQ. The CDR3 loop spans 15 amino acids. CDR3 protein: CASSLAGALTYEQYF. Here the CDR3 DNA reads TGTGCCAGCAGCTTAGCAGGGGCCCTAACCTACGAGCAGTACTTC. The full variable domain, completed using reference TRBV7-8 and TRBJ2-7, is GAGVSQSPRYKVAKRGQDVALRCDPISGHVSLFWYQQALGQGPEFLTYFQNEAQLDKSGLPSDRFFAERPEGSVSTLKIQRTQQEDSAVYLCASSLAGALTYEQYFGPGTRLTVT.

The chain joins TRBV6-5 to TRBJ2-5, with a weak D call TRBD2 (6 bases). The CDR3 length is 15 residues. CDR1 and CDR2 from the germline V gene are MNHEY and SVGAGI. V was cut by 5 bases and J by 5 bases, with 18 bases left in between. The CDR3 loop reads CASSPRQSREETQYF. The CDR3 DNA reads TGTGCCAGCAGTCCTAGACAGAGTCGGGAGGAGACCCAGTACTTC.